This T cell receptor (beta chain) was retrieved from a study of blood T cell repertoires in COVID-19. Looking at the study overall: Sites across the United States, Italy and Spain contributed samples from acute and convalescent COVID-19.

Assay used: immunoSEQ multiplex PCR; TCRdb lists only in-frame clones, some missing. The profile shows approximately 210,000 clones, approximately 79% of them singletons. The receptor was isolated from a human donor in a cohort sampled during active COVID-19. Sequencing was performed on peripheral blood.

CDR3 coding DNA: TGTGCCAGCAGCCTAAGGGGGAGCGGGAGGGTGCTGGAGACCCAGTACTTC. It specifies CASSLRGSGRVLETQYF. V and J are TRBV7-6 and TRBJ2-5; 10 nucleotides agree with TRBD2. Losses at the gene ends were 5 bases for V and 5 bases for J; bases not matched to a gene: 14. Germline V gene lookup returns CDR1 SGHVS and CDR2 FNYEAQ. CDR3 length: 17 residues.